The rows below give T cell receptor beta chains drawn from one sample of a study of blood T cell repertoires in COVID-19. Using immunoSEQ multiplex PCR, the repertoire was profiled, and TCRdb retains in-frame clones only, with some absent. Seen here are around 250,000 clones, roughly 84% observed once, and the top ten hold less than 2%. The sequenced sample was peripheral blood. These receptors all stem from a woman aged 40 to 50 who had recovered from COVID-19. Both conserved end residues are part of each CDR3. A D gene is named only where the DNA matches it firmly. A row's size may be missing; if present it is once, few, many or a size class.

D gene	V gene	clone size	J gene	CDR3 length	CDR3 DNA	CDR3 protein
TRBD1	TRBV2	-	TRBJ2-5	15	TGTGCCAGCCTGGGACAGGGGGGTACCCAAGAGACCCAGTACTTC	CASLGQGGTQETQYF
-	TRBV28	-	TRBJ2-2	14	TGTGCCAGCAGCTTTCGGTCGGGAACCGGGGAGCTGTTTTTT	CASSFRSGTGELFF
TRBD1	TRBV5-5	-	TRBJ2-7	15	TGTGCCAGCAGCTTACTCCCGGGACAGGGATACGAGCAGTACTTC	CASSLLPGQGYEQYF
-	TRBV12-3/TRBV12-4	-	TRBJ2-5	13	TGTGCCAGCAGTTTTGGAGGTGGGGAGACCCAGTACTTC	CASSFGGGETQYF
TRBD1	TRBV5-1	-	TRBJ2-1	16	TGCGCCAGCAGCTGGTCGACAGGGAGCTCCTACAATGAGCAGTTCTTC	CASSWSTGSSYNEQFF
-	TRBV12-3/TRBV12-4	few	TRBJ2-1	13	TGTGCCAGCAGTGCGGGACGGTACAATGAGCAGTTCTTC	CASSAGRYNEQFF
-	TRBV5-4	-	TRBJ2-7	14	TGTGCCAGCAGCCCCGGACTTGGAGGAGGTGAGCAGTACTTC	CASSPGLGGGEQYF
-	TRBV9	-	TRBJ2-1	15	TGTGCCAGCAGCGTAGTGACACAGATATACAATGAGCAGTTCTTC	CASSVVTQIYNEQFF
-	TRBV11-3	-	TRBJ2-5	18	TGTGCCAGCAGCTTAGGGCGGTGGCCGCAGCAGCTCCACGAGACCCAGTACTTC	CASSLGRWPQQLHETQYF
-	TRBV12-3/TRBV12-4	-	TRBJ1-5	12	TGTGCCAGCAGTTTCTTTAATCAGCCCCAGCATTTT	CASSFFNQPQHF
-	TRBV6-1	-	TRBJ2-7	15	TGTGCCAGCAGTGAAGCATCGGGACATACCTACGAGCAGTACTTC	CASSEASGHTYEQYF
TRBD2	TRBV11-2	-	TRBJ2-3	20	TGTGCCAGCAGCTTAGAAGGATCTAGCGGGGGGGGTTTTCGCACAGATACGCAGTATTTT	CASSLEGSSGGGFRTDTQYF
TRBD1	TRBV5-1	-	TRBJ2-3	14	TGCGCCAGCACAGGGGGAGTTAGCACAGATACGCAGTATTTT	CASTGGVSTDTQYF
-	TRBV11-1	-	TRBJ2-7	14	TGTGCCAGCAGCGAAGGACTGATCTCCTACGAGCAGTACTTC	CASSEGLISYEQYF
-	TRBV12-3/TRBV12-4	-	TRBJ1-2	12	TGTGCCAGCAATACAGGGTCTGAAGGCTACACCTTC	CASNTGSEGYTF